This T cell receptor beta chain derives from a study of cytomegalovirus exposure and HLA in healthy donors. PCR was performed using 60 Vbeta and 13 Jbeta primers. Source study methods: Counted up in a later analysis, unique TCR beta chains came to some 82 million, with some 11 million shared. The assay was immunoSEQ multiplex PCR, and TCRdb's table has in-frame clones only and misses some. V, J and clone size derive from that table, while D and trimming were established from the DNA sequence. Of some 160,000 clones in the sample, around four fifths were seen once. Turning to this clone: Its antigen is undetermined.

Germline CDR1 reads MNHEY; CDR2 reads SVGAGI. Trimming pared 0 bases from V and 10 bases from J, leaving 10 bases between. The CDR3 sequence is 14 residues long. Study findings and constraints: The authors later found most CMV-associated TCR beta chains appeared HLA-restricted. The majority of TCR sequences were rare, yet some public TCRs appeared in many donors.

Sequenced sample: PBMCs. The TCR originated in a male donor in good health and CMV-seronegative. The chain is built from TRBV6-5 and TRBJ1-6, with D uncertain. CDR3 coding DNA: TGTGCCAGCAGTTACTCGGGCTCAAACTCACCCCTCCACTTT. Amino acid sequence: CASSYSGSNSPLHF.